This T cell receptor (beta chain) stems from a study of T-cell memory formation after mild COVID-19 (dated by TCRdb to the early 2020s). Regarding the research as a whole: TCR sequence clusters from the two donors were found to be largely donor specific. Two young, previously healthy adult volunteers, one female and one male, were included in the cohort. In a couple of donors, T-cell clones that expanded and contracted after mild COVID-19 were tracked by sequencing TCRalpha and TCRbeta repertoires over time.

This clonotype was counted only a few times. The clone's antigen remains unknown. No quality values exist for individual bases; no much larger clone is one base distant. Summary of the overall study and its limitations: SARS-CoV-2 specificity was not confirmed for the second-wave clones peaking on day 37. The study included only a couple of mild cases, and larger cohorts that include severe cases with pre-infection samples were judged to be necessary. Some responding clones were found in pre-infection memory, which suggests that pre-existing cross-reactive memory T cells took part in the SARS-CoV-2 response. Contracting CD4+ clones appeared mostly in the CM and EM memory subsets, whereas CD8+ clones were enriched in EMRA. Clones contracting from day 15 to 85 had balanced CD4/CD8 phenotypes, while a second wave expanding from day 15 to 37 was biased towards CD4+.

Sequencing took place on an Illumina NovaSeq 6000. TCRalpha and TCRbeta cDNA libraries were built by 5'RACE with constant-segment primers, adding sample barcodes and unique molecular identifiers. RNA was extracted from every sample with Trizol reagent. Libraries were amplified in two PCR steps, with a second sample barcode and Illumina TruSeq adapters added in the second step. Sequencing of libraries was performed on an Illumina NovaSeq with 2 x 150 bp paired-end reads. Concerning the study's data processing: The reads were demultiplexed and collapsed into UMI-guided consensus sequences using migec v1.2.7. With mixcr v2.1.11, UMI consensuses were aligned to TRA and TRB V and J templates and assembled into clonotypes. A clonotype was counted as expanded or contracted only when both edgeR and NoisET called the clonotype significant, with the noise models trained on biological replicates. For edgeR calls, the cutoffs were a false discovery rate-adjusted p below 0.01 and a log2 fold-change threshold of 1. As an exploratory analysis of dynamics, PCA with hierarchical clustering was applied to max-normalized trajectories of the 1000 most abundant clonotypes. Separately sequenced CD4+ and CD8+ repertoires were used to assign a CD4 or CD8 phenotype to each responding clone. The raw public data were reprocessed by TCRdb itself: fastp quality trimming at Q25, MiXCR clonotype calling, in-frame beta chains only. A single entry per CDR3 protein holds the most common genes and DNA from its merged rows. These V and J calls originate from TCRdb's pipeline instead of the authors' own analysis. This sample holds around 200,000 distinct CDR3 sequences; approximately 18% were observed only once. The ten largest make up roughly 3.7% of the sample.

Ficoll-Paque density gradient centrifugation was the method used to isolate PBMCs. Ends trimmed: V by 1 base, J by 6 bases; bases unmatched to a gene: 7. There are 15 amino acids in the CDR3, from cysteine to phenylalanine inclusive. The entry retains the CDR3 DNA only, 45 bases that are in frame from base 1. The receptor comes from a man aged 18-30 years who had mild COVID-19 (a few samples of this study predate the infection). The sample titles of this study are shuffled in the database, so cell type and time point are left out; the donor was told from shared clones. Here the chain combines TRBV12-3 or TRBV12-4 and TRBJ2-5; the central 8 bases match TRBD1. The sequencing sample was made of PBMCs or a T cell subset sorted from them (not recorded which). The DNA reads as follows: TGTGCCAGCAGTTTAGTCCAGGGGGCAGGGAAGACCCAGTACTTC. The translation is CASSLVQGAGKTQYF.